A selection of T cell receptor beta chains follows, all from one sample in a study of post-analysis software for immune sequencing data. Using its own MiXCR run on the PCR reads, TCRdb lists one record per CDR3 protein. The sample yields about 540,000 distinct CDR3 sequences, roughly 34% seen once. The sequenced material came from blood. The source is a girl younger than 18 with multiple sclerosis. CDR3s include the opening cysteine and the closing phenylalanine or tryptophan. The D gene is left open where the match is weak. Some rows have no size entry. The others give once, few or many, or a class for an expanded clone.

few	.	TRBV11-3	TRBJ2-3	TGTGCCAGCAGCTTAGAGGGCGGTGGCGCAGATACGCAGTATTTT	CASSLEGGGADTQYF
.	.	TRBV4-2	TRBJ2-7	TGTGCCAGCAGCCAAGATTGGCGGGGGCCGTACGAGCAGTACTTC	CASSQDWRGPYEQYF
.	TRBD1	TRBV4-1	TRBJ2-5	TGCGCCAGCAGCCAAGAGGGGACAGAACAAGAGACCCAGTACTTC	CASSQEGTEQETQYF
few	TRBD1	TRBV12-3/TRBV12-4	TRBJ2-5	TGTGCCAGCAGTTCGACAGGGTCCGAGACCCAGTACTTC	CASSSTGSETQYF
many	.	TRBV15	TRBJ2-7	TGTGCCACCAGCAGAGATCAACTCGACACACTGTACGAGCAGTACTTC	CATSRDQLDTLYEQYF
.	.	TRBV6-1	TRBJ1-2	TGTGCCAGCTCGGCGCAACAGGGTAACTATGGCTACACCTTC	CASSAQQGNYGYTF
few	TRBD1	TRBV27	TRBJ1-2	TGTGCCAGCAGGTCTGAGGGCAGGGGGCTCTATGGCTACACCTTC	CASRSEGRGLYGYTF
.	TRBD2	TRBV7-9	TRBJ2-7	TGTGCCAGCAGTTACGGACTAGCGGGGGCCCGCGGGGGATACGAGCAGTACTTC	CASSYGLAGARGGYEQYF
many	.	TRBV29-1	TRBJ1-4	TGCAGCGTTGCAGAAACTAATGAAAAACTGTTTTTT	CSVAETNEKLFF
.	TRBD1	TRBV11-2	TRBJ2-5	TGTGCCAGCAGCCTCACAGGGGAGCTAGAGACCCAGTACTTC	CASSLTGELETQYF
.	.	TRBV5-1	TRBJ1-5	TGCGCCAGCAGTATCGGGGGAAGGAGCAATCAGCCCCAGCATTTT	CASSIGGRSNQPQHF
few	TRBD1	TRBV20-1	TRBJ2-1	TGCAGTGCTAGGTTGACAGGGGGGGCTGATGAGCAGTTCTTC	CSARLTGGADEQFF
.	.	TRBV25-1	TRBJ1-5	TGTGCCAGCAGTGGGCTGAATAGCAATCAGCCCCAGCATTTT	CASSGLNSNQPQHF
.	.	TRBV4-1	TRBJ1-1	TGCGCCAGCAGACCGCACGGGGCAGGGGCCTCTGAAGCTTTCTTT	CASRPHGAGASEAFF
.	.	TRBV6-6	TRBJ2-3	TGTGCCAGCAGTTACTCTGTTACAGGTACAGATACGCAGTATTTT	CASSYSVTGTDTQYF
few	TRBD1	TRBV7-2	TRBJ1-2	TGTGCCAGCAGCACGACAGGGAGCTATGGCTACACCTTC	CASSTTGSYGYTF
.	.	TRBV15	TRBJ2-6	TGTGCCACCAGCAGAGGGACCTCTGGGGCCAACGTCCTGACTTTC	CATSRGTSGANVLTF
.	TRBD2	TRBV7-8	TRBJ2-7	TGTGCCAGCAGCTCAGACCTGACTAGCGACCCCTACGAGCAGTACTTC	CASSSDLTSDPYEQYF
.	.	TRBV29-1	TRBJ1-2	TGCAGCGTTGAAGAGGCGAATGACTACACCTTC	CSVEEANDYTF
once	.	TRBV28	TRBJ1-1	TGTGCCAGCAGTTCGTCCCCAAGGAGAGCTTTCTTT	CASSSSPRRAFF
few	.	TRBV7-2	TRBJ2-7	TGTGCCAGCAGCTTATTTTCGTCAGCTCGAACCTACGAGCAGTACTTC	CASSLFSSARTYEQYF
few	.	TRBV28	TRBJ2-5	TGTGCCAGCAGTTTATATACTACGAGGAGGGAGACCCAGTACTTC	CASSLYTTRRETQYF
.	.	TRBV5-1	TRBJ2-3	TGCGCCAGCAGCCCCAGGAAACAGACGATATTTCCAGATACGCAGTATTTT	CASSPRKQTIFPDTQYF
.	.	TRBV6-6	TRBJ1-5	TGTGCCAGCAGGACTCAGGGGAGAGGCAATCAGCCCCAGCATTTT	CASRTQGRGNQPQHF
.	.	TRBV2	TRBJ2-1	TGTGCCAGCAGGGTCCTTCTCCAGGGCGATGAGCAGTTCTTC	CASRVLLQGDEQFF
once	TRBD2	TRBV7-2	TRBJ2-7	TGTGCCAGCAGCCTAGCTAGCGGGGGGGACAATGAGCAGTACTTC	CASSLASGGDNEQYF
.	.	TRBV20-1	TRBJ2-1	TGCAGTGCTAAAGAGGGCCTACCCTACAATGAGCAGTTCTTC	CSAKEGLPYNEQFF
.	TRBD1	TRBV5-8	TRBJ2-1	TGTGCCAGCAGCTTGGGGGACAGGGTCTCCAATGAGCAGTTCTTC	CASSLGDRVSNEQFF
.	.	TRBV20-1	TRBJ2-3	TGCAGTGCTAGAGTGCTAGGCGCAGATACGCAGTATTTT	CSARVLGADTQYF
few	TRBD1	TRBV20-1	TRBJ2-1	TGCAGTGCTAGAGCTCCAGGGGGCGTTGGCTACAATGAGCAGTTCTTC	CSARAPGGVGYNEQFF
few	.	TRBV4-2	TRBJ1-4	TGTGCCAGCAGCCAAGAAGGGCCGGCAACTAATGAAAAACTGTTTTTT	CASSQEGPATNEKLFF
.	.	TRBV5-6	TRBJ2-5	TGTGCCAGCAGCTTGCGGGCGGGGCCTCGAGAGACCCAGTACTTC	CASSLRAGPRETQYF
.	.	TRBV4-2	TRBJ2-1	TGTGCCAGCAGCCAAGATCGAGGGCGCGGGGCCTACAATGAGCAGTTCTTC	CASSQDRGRGAYNEQFF
.	TRBD2	TRBV27	TRBJ2-1	TGTGCCAGCAGTTTAACTAGCGTCTATGAGCAGTTCTTC	CASSLTSVYEQFF
many	.	TRBV4-1	TRBJ2-5	TGCGCCAGCAGCCAACTACCGGGGGGCGAAGAGACCCAGTACTTC	CASSQLPGGEETQYF
.	.	TRBV12-3/TRBV12-4	TRBJ1-2	TGTGCCAGCAGTTCCTACAGGGAGTGGTACACCTTC	CASSSYREWYTF
.	.	TRBV7-2	TRBJ2-3	TGTGCCAGCAGCGCCAAGCGGGGCACAGATACGCAGTATTTT	CASSAKRGTDTQYF
.	TRBD2	TRBV28	TRBJ2-5	TGTGCCAGCAGCGGGGGGGGATACAATGAGCAGTACTTC	CASSGGGYNEQYF
.	.	TRBV11-2	TRBJ2-3	TGTGCCAGCAGGGCCGAGGTGCGCACAGATACGCAGTATTTT	CASRAEVRTDTQYF